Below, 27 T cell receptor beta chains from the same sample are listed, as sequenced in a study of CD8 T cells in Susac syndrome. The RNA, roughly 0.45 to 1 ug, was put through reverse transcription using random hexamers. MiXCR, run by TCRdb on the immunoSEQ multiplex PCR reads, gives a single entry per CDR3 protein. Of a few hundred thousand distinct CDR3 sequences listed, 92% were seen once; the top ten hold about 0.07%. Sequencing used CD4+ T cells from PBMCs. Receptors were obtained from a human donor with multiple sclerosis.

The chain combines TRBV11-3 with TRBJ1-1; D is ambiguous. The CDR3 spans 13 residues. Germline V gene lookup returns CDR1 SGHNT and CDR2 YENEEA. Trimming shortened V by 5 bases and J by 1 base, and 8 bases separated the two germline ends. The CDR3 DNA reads TGTGCCAGCAGCCTCCACCCGAACACTGAAGCTTTCTTT. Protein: CASSLHPNTEAFF.

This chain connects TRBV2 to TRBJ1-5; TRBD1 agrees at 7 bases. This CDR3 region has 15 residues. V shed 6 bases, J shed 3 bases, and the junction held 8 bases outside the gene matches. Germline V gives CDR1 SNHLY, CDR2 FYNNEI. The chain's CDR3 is CASSGGQVPNQPQHF. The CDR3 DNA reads TGTGCCAGCAGCGGCGGACAGGTCCCCAATCAGCCCCAGCATTTT.

The CDR3 sequence is CSARSPEIRKGTEQFF. In DNA, the CDR3 is TGCAGTGCTAGATCCCCGGAGATACGGAAGGGGACTGAGCAGTTCTTC. The chain combines TRBV20-1 with TRBJ2-1, with D perhaps assigned TRBD1 or TRBD2 (5 bases each). The CDR3 runs 16 residues. The V and J ends lost 2 bases and 9 bases respectively, with 23 bases between them. CDR1 DFQATT and CDR2 SNEGSKA come from the germline V gene (reference sequence).

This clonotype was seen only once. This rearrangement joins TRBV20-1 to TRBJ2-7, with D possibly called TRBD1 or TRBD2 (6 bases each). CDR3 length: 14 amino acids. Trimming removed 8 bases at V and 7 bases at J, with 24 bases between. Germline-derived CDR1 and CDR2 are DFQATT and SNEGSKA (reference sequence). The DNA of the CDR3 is TGCAGTCTTACACCCTCGTCGGGGGCGCGGGAGCAGTACTTC. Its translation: CSLTPSSGAREQYF.

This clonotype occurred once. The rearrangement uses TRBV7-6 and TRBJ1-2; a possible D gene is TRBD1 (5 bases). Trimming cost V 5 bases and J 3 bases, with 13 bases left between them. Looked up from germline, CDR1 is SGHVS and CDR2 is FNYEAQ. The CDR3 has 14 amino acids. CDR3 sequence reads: CASSRAEGHYGYTF. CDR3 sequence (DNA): TGTGCCAGCAGCAGGGCGGAGGGGCACTATGGCTACACCTTC.

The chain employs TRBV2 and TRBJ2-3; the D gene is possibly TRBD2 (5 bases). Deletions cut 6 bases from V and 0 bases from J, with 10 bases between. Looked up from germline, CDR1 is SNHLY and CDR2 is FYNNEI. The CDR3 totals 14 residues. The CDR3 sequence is CASRVALSTDTQYF. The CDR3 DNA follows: TGTGCCAGCAGGGTAGCGCTGAGCACAGATACGCAGTATTTT.

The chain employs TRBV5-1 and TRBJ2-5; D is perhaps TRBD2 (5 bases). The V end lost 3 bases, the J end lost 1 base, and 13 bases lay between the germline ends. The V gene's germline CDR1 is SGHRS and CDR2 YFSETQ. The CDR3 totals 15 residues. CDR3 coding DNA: TGCGCCAGCAGCTCCGAGCGGCCCAGCCAAGAGACCCAGTACTTC. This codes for CASSSERPSQETQYF. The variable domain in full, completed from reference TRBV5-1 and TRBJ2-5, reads KAGVTQTPRYLIKTRGQQVTLSCSPISGHRSVSWYQQTPGQGLQFLFEYFSETQRNKGNFPGRFSGRQFSNSRSEMNVSTLELGDSALYLCASSSERPSQETQYFGPGTRLLVL.

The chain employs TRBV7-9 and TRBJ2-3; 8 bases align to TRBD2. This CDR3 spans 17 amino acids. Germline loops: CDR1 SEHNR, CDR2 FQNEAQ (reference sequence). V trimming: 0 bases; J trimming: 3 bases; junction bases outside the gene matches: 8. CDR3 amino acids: CASSLAPGSGSTDTQYF. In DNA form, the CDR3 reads TGTGCCAGCAGCTTAGCCCCGGGGAGCGGGAGTACAGATACGCAGTATTTT. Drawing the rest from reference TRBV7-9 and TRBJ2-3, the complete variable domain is DTGVSQNPRHKITKRGQNVTFRCDPISEHNRLYWYRQTLGQGPEFLTYFQNEAQLEKSRLLSDRFSAERPKGSFSTLEIQRTEQGDSAMYLCASSLAPGSGSTDTQYFGPGTRLTVL.

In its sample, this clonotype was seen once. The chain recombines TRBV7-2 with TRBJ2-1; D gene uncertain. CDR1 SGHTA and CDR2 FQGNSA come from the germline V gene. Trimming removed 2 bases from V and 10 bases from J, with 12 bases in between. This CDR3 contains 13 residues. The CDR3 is CASSLRIENEQFF. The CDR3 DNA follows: TGTGCCAGCAGCTTAAGGATAGAGAACGAGCAGTTCTTC.

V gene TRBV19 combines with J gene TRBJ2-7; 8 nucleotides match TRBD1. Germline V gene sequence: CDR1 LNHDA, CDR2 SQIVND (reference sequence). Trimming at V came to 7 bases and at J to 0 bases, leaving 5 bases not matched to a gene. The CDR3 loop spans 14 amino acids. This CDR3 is CASMRTGYSYEQYF. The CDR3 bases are TGTGCCAGTATGAGGACAGGGTACTCCTACGAGCAGTACTTC.

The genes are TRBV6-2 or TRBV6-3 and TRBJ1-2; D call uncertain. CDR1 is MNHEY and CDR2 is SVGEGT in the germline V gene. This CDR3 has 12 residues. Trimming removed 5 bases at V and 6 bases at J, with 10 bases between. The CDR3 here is CASSGREDGYTF. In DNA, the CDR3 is TGTGCCAGCAGTGGTCGGGAAGATGGCTACACCTTC.

The CDR3 sequence is CASRGGTGSNQPQHF. CDR3 DNA sequence: TGTGCCAGCAGGGGGGGAACGGGGAGCAATCAGCCCCAGCATTTT. The chain is built from TRBV11-2 and TRBJ1-5, with D maybe TRBD1 (5 bases). CDR1 SGHAT and CDR2 FQNNGV come from the germline V gene. Trimming took 6 bases from V and 1 from J, leaving 13 bases between them. CDR3 size: 15 residues.

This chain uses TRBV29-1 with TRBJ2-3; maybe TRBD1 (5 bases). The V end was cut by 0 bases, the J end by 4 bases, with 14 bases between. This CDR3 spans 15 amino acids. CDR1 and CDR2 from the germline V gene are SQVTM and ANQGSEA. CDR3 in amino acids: CSVEDRVGEPDTQYF. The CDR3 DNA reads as TGCAGCGTTGAAGATCGTGTAGGGGAACCAGATACGCAGTATTTT.

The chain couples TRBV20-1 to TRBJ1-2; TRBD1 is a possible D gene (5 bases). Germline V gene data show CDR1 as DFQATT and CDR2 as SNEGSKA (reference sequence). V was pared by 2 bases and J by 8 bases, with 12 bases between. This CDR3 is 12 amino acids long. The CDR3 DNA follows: TGCAGTGCTAGAATTACAGGAGAAGGCTACACCTTC. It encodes CSARITGEGYTF.

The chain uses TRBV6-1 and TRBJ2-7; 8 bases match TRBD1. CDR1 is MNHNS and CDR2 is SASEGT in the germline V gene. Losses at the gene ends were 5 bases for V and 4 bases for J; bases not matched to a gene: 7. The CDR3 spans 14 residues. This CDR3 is CASSSGGAGYEQYF. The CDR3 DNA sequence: TGTGCCAGCAGTTCAGGGGGCGCAGGATACGAGCAGTACTTC.

The CDR3 coding sequence is TGTGCCAGCTCGCGGAGCGATTATTCCTACGAGCAGTACTTC. Protein product: CASSRSDYSYEQYF. The rearrangement joins TRBV28 to TRBJ2-7, with D uncertain. Germline CDR1 reads MDHEN; CDR2 reads SYDVKM. Trimming removed 8 bases from V and 1 base from J, with 15 bases in between. The CDR3 contains 14 residues.

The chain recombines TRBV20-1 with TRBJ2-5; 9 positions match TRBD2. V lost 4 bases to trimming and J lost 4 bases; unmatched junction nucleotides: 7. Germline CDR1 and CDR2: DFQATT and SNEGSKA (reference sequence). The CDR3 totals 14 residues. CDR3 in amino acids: CSAIKGSGRETQYF. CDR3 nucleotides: TGCAGTGCTATCAAGGGTAGCGGGAGAGAGACCCAGTACTTC.

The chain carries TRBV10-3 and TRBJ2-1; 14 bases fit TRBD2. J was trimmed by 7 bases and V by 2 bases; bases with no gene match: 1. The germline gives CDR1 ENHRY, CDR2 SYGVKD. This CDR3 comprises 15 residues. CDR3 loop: CAISERTSGGNEQFF. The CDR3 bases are TGTGCCATCAGTGAGCGGACTAGCGGGGGGAATGAGCAGTTCTTC.

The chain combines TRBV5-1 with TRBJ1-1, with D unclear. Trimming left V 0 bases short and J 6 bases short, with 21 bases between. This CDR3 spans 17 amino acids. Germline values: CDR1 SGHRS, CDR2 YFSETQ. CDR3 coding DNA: TGCGCCAGCAGCTTGGGCCTTATAACCGGACCCAGGTCTGAAGCTTTCTTT. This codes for CASSLGLITGPRSEAFF.

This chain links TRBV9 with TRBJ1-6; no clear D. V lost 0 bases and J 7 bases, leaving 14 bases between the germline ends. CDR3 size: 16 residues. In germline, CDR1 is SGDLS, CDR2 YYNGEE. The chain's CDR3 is CASSVAVSGRNSPLHF. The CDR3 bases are TGTGCCAGCAGCGTAGCTGTGAGCGGCCGAAATTCACCCCTCCACTTT.

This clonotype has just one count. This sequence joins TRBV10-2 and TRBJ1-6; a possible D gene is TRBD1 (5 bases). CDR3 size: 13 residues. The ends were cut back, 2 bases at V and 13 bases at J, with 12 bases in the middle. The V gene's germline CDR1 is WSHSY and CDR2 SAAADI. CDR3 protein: CASSENRDLPLHF. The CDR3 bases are TGCGCCAGCAGTGAGAACCGGGACCTCCCCCTCCACTTT.

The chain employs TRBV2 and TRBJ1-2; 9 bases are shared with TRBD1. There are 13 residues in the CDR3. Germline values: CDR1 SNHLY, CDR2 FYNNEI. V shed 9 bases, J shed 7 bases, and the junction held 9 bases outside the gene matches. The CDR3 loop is CASIIQGAGGYTF. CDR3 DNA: TGTGCCAGTATTATACAGGGGGCGGGTGGCTACACCTTC.

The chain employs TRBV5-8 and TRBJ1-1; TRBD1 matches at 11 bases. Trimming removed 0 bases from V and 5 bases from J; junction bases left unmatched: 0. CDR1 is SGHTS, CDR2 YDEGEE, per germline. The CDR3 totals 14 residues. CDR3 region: CASSLGDRGTEAFF. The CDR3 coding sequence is TGTGCCAGCAGCTTGGGGGACAGGGGGACTGAAGCTTTCTTT.

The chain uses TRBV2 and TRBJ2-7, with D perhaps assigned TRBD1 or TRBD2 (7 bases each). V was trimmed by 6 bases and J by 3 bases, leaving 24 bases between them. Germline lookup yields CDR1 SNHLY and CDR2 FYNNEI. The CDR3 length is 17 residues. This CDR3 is CASSELRAGDRFYEQYF. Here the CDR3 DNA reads TGTGCCAGCAGCGAACTCCGGGCGGGGGACAGATTCTACGAGCAGTACTTC.

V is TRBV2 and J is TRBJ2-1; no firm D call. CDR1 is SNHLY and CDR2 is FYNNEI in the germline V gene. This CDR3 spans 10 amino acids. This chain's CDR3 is CAGANNEQFF. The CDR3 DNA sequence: TGTGCGGGCGCAAACAATGAGCAGTTCTTC.

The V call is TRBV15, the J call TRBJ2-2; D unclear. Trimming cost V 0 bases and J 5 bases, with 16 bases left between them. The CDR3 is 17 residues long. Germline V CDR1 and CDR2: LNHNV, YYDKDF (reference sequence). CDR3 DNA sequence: TGTGCCACCAGCAGAGATACCAGCGCCCAAAGGACCGGGGAGCTGTTTTTT. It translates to CATSRDTSAQRTGELFF.

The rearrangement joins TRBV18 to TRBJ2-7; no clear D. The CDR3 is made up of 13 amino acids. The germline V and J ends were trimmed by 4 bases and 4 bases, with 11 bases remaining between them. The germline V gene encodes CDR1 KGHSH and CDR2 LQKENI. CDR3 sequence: CASSRGSMYEQYF. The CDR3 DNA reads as TGTGCCAGCTCACGTGGTTCAATGTACGAGCAGTACTTC.